The 22 T cell receptor beta chains presented below share a single source sample, sequenced in a study of regulatory T cells in long-lasting Graves disease. Both iRepertoire HTBI primers and Arm-PCR of CDR3 regions were used to build the TCR beta libraries. One entry per CDR3 protein results from TCRdb running MiXCR on the multiplex PCR reads. The profile shows a few hundred thousand distinct CDR3 sequences, about a quarter of them singletons. Time point reported: persistent/refractory GD, antithyroid drugs over 5 years with positive TRAb. Isolated PBMC RNA provided the starting material for the TCR library. The sequences come from peripheral blood mononuclear cells (PBMCs), collected when the disease was refractory, from a patient treated with antithyroid drugs. The receptors stem from a female donor with Graves disease.

This clonotype was found many times. This sequence joins TRBV11-1 and TRBJ2-5; D is perhaps TRBD2 (5 bases). The germline V and J ends were trimmed by 5 bases and 4 bases, with 11 bases remaining between them. The CDR3 spans 13 residues. Germline-derived CDR1 and CDR2 are SGHAT and FQDESV (reference sequence). CDR3: CASSRGATETQYF. DNA of the CDR3: TGTGCCAGCAGCCGGGGAGCGACAGAGACCCAGTACTTC.

This clonotype has a count of ten or more. V usage is TRBV27 and J usage is TRBJ1-2; D is perhaps TRBD1 (6 bases). The CDR3 has 14 amino acids. Germline CDR1 MNHEY, CDR2 SMNVEV (reference sequence). V was pared by 1 base and J by 7 bases, with 13 bases between. CDR3 sequence: CASSLFGRGVGYTF. For the CDR3, the DNA is TGTGCCAGCAGTTTATTTGGCAGGGGCGTTGGCTACACCTTC.

CDR3 loop: CASSVSAGGTYEQYF. The CDR3 DNA follows: TGTGCCAGCAGCGTCAGCGCGGGGGGGACCTACGAGCAGTACTTC. The rearrangement joins TRBV9 to TRBJ2-7, with TRBD2 matching 9 bases. V shed 2 bases and J 2 bases; nucleotides not matched to a gene: 5. Looked up from germline, CDR1 is SGDLS and CDR2 is YYNGEE. The CDR3 covers 15 residues.

This clonotype came up many times. This sequence joins TRBV12-3 or TRBV12-4 and TRBJ1-2; D is uncertain. The CDR3 loop spans 11 amino acids. Trimming took off 2 bases at V and 6 bases at J, with 4 bases between the two ends. As DNA, the CDR3 is TGTGCCAGCAGTTTATCGGATGGCTACACCTTC. This encodes CASSLSDGYTF.

As DNA, the CDR3 is TGCAGCGTTCCAAATGTCGCCGGGGAGCTGTTTTTT. Translated: CSVPNVAGELFF. The V and J genes are TRBV29-1 and TRBJ2-2; D is unresolved. The CDR3 sequence is 12 residues long. Trimming cost V 5 bases and J 6 bases, with 10 bases left between them. Germline V gives CDR1 SQVTM, CDR2 ANQGSEA.

The chain uses TRBV5-6 and TRBJ2-2; 10 bases are a match to TRBD2. The germline gives CDR1 SGHDT, CDR2 YYEEEE. There are 19 residues in the CDR3. V was pared by 3 bases and J by 3 bases, with 14 bases of the junction left unmatched. CDR3 region: CASSSPILSGRAHTGELFF. The CDR3, as DNA: TGTGCCAGCAGCTCCCCTATTCTAAGCGGGAGGGCCCACACCGGGGAGCTGTTTTTT.

The gene calls are TRBV9 and TRBJ2-4, with D possibly called TRBD1 or TRBD2 (5 bases each). This CDR3 contains 16 residues. CDR1 is SGDLS, CDR2 YYNGEE, per germline. The ends were cut back, 3 bases at V and 8 bases at J, with 21 bases in the middle. The DNA for the CDR3 is TGTGCCAGCAGCGATGGTGGGGGAGCCCACAAGGACATTCAGTACTTC. This translates into CASSDGGGAHKDIQYF.

Here the CDR3 reads CASSQDAGTQYF. In nucleotides, the CDR3 is TGCGCCAGCAGCCAAGATGCGGGGACTCAGTACTTC. The V and J genes are TRBV4-1 and TRBJ2-5; the D gene is possibly TRBD2 (6 bases). Trimming pared 0 bases from V and 11 bases from J, leaving 10 bases between. CDR1 and CDR2 from the germline V gene are MGHRA and YSYEKL. The length of the CDR3 is 12 residues.

Only a few counts were recorded for this clonotype. A junction end diverges from the germline sequence, so it may reflect a read error. The gene calls are TRBV20-1 and TRBJ2-5, with 8 bases lining up with TRBD1. The germline V gene encodes CDR1 DFQATT and CDR2 SNEGSKA (reference sequence). The CDR3 has 15 residues. The CDR3 DNA reads as TGCAGTGCTAGAGGTGGCAGGGGGCTAACAGAGGCCCAGTACTTC. Translation gives CSARGGRGLTEAQYF.

V is TRBV19 and J is TRBJ2-7; 9 positions agree with TRBD1. CDR3 length: 17 residues. CDR1 is LNHDA and CDR2 is SQIVND in the germline V gene (reference sequence). The J segment lost 4 bases and the V segment lost 4 bases, leaving 14 bases of the junction unmatched. The DNA of the CDR3 is TGTGCCAGTAGTACGGTCGGCGTGGGACAGGGTATTTACGAGCAGTACTTC. Amino acid sequence: CASSTVGVGQGIYEQYF.

This clonotype was observed a handful of times. CDR3 bases: TGTGCCAGCACCGGGACCTCGACCAGCACTGAAGCTTTCTTT. Translated, it gives CASTGTSTSTEAFF. This chain joins TRBV9 and TRBJ1-1; tentative D call: TRBD1 (5 bases). In germline, CDR1 is SGDLS, CDR2 YYNGEE. V dropped 6 bases and J dropped 4 bases, with 16 bases sitting between them. The CDR3 length is 14 residues.

This clonotype has ten or more counts. This chain's CDR3 is CASSYLQANTEAFF. DNA of the CDR3: TGTGCCAGCAGTTATTTGCAGGCAAACACTGAAGCTTTCTTT. The chain has TRBV6-2 or TRBV6-3 and TRBJ1-1; no definite D call. Germline values: CDR1 MNHEY, CDR2 SVGEGT. This CDR3 region has 14 residues. V was clipped by 3 bases and J by 2 bases, with 10 bases between them.

The sample holds many counts of this clonotype. The chain combines TRBV5-5 with TRBJ1-5; D is ambiguous. Germline CDR1 SGHKS, CDR2 YYEKEE (reference sequence). Trimming stripped 0 bases from V and 4 bases from J, with 11 bases between. The CDR3 totals 15 residues. Here the CDR3 DNA reads TGTGCCAGCAGCTTGGGAGTTGCGGCGAATCAGCCCCAGCATTTT. Its translation is CASSLGVAANQPQHF. The full variable domain, in which reference TRBV5-5 and TRBJ1-5 provide the parts outside the CDR3, is DAGVTQSPTHLIKTRGQQVTLRCSPISGHKSVSWYQQVLGQGPQFIFQYYEKEERGRGNFPDRFSARQFPNYSSELNVNALLLGDSALYLCASSLGVAANQPQHFGDGTRLSIL.

This clonotype was counted a few times. The genes are TRBV10-3 and TRBJ2-5; D unclear. Germline lookup yields CDR1 ENHRY and CDR2 SYGVKD. This CDR3 has 13 amino acids. The germline V and J ends were trimmed by 5 bases and 3 bases, with 10 bases remaining between them. In nucleotides, the CDR3 is TGTGCCATCAGTAGAGAACGGAAAGAGACCCAGTACTTC. Encoded protein: CAISRERKETQYF.

The chain recombines TRBV6-1 with TRBJ1-1; D unclear. Trimming took 8 bases from V and 1 from J, leaving 14 bases between them. The CDR3 is 14 residues long. Germline V gives CDR1 MNHNS, CDR2 SASEGT. The CDR3 DNA reads as TGTGCCAGCGCGAAGGCGGGTACGAACACTGAAGCTTTCTTT. Translating it yields CASAKAGTNTEAFF.

V usage is TRBV20-1 and J usage is TRBJ2-7; D is perhaps TRBD1 (6 bases). This CDR3 region has 15 residues. The ends were cut back, 0 bases at V and 0 bases at J, with 12 bases in the middle. Germline loops: CDR1 DFQATT, CDR2 SNEGSKA (reference sequence). CDR3 residues: CSARDPGTNSYEQYF. In nucleotides, the CDR3 is TGCAGTGCTAGAGATCCCGGGACAAACTCCTACGAGCAGTACTTC.

This clonotype was detected many times. This chain links TRBV20-1 with TRBJ2-5; 9 bases line up with TRBD2. CDR3 length: 17 amino acids. Germline CDR1 reads DFQATT; CDR2 reads SNEGSKA (reference sequence). The junction had 13 bases not matched to a gene; V was cut back by 1 base and J by 4 bases. CDR3 sequence reads: CSARAASGRQNRETQYF. The CDR3 nucleotides are TGCAGTGCTAGAGCGGCCAGCGGGAGGCAGAATCGAGAGACCCAGTACTTC.

This clonotype occurred a few times. The rearrangement links TRBV13 to TRBJ1-1; D perhaps matches TRBD1 (6 bases). The CDR3 is 14 amino acids. V was trimmed by 2 bases and J by 4 bases, leaving 11 bases between them. Germline CDR1 reads PRHDT; CDR2 reads FYEKMQ (reference sequence). CDR3 amino acids: CASSLLRGATEAFF. The CDR3 DNA follows: TGTGCCAGCAGCTTATTACGGGGGGCCACTGAAGCTTTCTTT.

V usage is TRBV3-1 and J usage is TRBJ1-2; no clear D. The CDR3 totals 14 residues. The germline V gene has CDR1 LGHDT and CDR2 YNNKEL (reference sequence). V lost 3 bases and J lost 2, with 10 bases in between. CDR3: CASSHGITNYGYTF. Written as DNA, the CDR3 is TGTGCCAGCAGCCATGGGATCACCAACTATGGCTACACCTTC.

The genes are TRBV7-2 and TRBJ2-7, with D perhaps being TRBD1 or TRBD2 (5 bases each). The germline gives CDR1 SGHTA, CDR2 FQGNSA. The CDR3 totals 14 residues. Trimming left V 4 bases short and J 3 bases short, with 13 bases between. CDR3 protein: CASSSWGLGYEQYF. In DNA, the CDR3 is TGTGCCAGCAGCTCCTGGGGGTTGGGCTACGAGCAGTACTTC. The full variable domain, its missing parts supplied by reference TRBV7-2 and TRBJ2-7, is GAGVSQSPSNKVTEKGKDVELRCDPISGHTALYWYRQSLGQGLEFLIYFQGNSAPDKSGLPSDRFSAERTGGSVSTLTIQRTQQEDSAVYLCASSSWGLGYEQYFGPGTRLTVT.

In its sample, this clonotype was seen many times. The chain links TRBV10-3 to TRBJ1-2; TRBD1 matches 7 bases. V lost 7 bases and J lost 4; bases outside the gene matches: 9. The CDR3 totals 14 residues. The germline V gene encodes CDR1 ENHRY and CDR2 SYGVKD. Written as DNA, the CDR3 is TGTGCCATCACCTTAGACAGGGTTGGCTATGGCTACACCTTC. This sequence encodes CAITLDRVGYGYTF.

V usage is TRBV25-1 and J usage is TRBJ1-2; D call uncertain. CDR1 and CDR2 (germline): MGHDK, SYGVNS. This CDR3 has 16 residues. Trimming cost V 4 bases and J 6 bases, with 21 bases left between them. The CDR3 DNA reads TGTGCCAGCAGTGGTCAGACGACCCCGAAGGCCCATGGCTACACCTTC. Its protein product is CASSGQTTPKAHGYTF.